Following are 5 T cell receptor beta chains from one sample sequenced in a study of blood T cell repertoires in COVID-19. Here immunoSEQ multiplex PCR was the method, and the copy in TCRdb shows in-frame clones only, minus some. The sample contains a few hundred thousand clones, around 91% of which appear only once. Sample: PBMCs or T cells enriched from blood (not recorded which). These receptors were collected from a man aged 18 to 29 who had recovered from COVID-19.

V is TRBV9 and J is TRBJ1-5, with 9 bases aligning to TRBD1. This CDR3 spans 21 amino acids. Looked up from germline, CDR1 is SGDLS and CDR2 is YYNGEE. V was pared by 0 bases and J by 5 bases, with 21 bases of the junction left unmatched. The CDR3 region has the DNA TGTGCCAGCAGCGTAGCTGGCTCTTGGGACAGGGTCGGCTCTGGGGATCAGCCCCAGCATTTT. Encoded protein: CASSVAGSWDRVGSGDQPQHF.

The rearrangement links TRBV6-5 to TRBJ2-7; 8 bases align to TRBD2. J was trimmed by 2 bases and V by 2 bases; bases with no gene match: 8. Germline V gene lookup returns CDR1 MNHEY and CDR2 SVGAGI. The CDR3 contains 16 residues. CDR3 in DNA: TGTGCCAGCAGTTACGACGGGGGGGGATCCCCCTACGAGCAGTACTTC. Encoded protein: CASSYDGGGSPYEQYF.

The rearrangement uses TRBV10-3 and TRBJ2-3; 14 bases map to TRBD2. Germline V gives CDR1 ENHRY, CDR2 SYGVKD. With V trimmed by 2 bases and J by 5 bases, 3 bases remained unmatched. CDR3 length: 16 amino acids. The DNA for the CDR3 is TGTGCCATCAGTGAGGGGACTAGCGGGGGAGGAGATACGCAGTATTTT. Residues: CAISEGTSGGGDTQYF.

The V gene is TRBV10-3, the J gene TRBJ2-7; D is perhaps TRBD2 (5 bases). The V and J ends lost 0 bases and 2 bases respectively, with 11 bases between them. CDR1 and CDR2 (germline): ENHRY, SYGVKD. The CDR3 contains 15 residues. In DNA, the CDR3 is TGTGCCATCAGTGAGTCGAGCGGAGCTGCCTACGAGCAGTACTTC. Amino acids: CAISESSGAAYEQYF.

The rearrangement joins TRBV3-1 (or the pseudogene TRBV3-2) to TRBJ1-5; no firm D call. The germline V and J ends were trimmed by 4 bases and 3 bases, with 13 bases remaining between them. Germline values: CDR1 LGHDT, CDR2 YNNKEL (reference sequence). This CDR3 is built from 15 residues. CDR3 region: CASSPGLLDNQPQHF. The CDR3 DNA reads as TGTGCCAGCAGCCCCGGACTGCTGGACAATCAGCCCCAGCATTTT.